The rows below give T cell receptor beta chains drawn from one sample of a study of Graves' ophthalmopathy and Graves' hyperthyroidism. TCRdb re-analysed the multiplex PCR reads in MiXCR, keeping a single row per CDR3 protein. The profile covers approximately 380,000 distinct CDR3 sequences, with under 25% appearing a single time and roughly 3.2% taken by the ten largest. The specimen sequenced was peripheral blood. Receptors originate from a woman between 18 and 29 years old with stable Graves' hyperthyroidism. Both conserved end residues are part of each CDR3. D genes are given only for firm matches. For some rows the clone size is stated as once, few or many, or as a class when expanded; others skip it.

d_gene: TRBD1
j_gene: TRBJ1-2
v_gene: TRBV6-1
abundance: NA
CDR3aa: CASMGRGPDGYTF
CDR3nt: TGTGCCAGCATGGGCAGGGGGCCCGATGGCTACACCTTC

d_gene: TRBD2
j_gene: TRBJ2-5
v_gene: TRBV12-5
abundance: many
CDR3aa: CASGLVLDSGRGETQYF
CDR3nt: TGTGCTAGTGGTTTGGTACTAGATAGCGGGAGGGGGGAGACCCAGTACTTC

d_gene: NA
j_gene: TRBJ2-2
v_gene: TRBV11-2
abundance: NA
CDR3aa: CASSSGFGGELFF
CDR3nt: TGTGCCAGCAGCTCCGGCTTTGGCGGGGAGCTGTTTTTT

d_gene: NA
j_gene: TRBJ1-1
v_gene: TRBV6-1
abundance: NA
CDR3aa: CASSETVPFGRAEAFF
CDR3nt: TGTGCCAGCAGTGAAACGGTTCCATTCGGTAGGGCTGAAGCTTTCTTT

d_gene: NA
j_gene: TRBJ1-2
v_gene: TRBV6-1
abundance: NA
CDR3aa: CASSEAGQGYTF
CDR3nt: TGTGCCAGCAGTGAAGCAGGGCAAGGCTACACCTTC

d_gene: NA
j_gene: TRBJ1-1
v_gene: TRBV6-5
abundance: many
CDR3aa: CASSYRQGSTEAFF
CDR3nt: TGTGCCAGCAGTTACCGGCAGGGTAGCACTGAAGCTTTCTTT

d_gene: TRBD1
j_gene: TRBJ1-2
v_gene: TRBV9
abundance: few
CDR3aa: CASSEIRGDYGYTF
CDR3nt: TGTGCCAGCAGCGAGATCAGGGGGGACTATGGCTACACCTTC

d_gene: TRBD1
j_gene: TRBJ1-5
v_gene: TRBV30
abundance: NA
CDR3aa: CAWSFRGPGQPQHF
CDR3nt: TGTGCCTGGAGTTTCAGGGGGCCGGGACAGCCCCAGCATTTT

d_gene: NA
j_gene: TRBJ2-7
v_gene: TRBV6-2/TRBV6-3
abundance: many
CDR3aa: CASSLSGTLYEQYF
CDR3nt: TGTGCCAGCAGCCTAAGCGGGACACTTTACGAGCAGTACTTC

d_gene: NA
j_gene: TRBJ1-6
v_gene: TRBV6-1
abundance: many
CDR3aa: CASRKGGTLHF
CDR3nt: TGTGCCAGCAGGAAGGGAGGAACCCTCCACTTT

d_gene: NA
j_gene: TRBJ1-1
v_gene: TRBV6-1
abundance: NA
CDR3aa: CATQGSGTEAFF
CDR3nt: TGTGCCACACAGGGTTCGGGAACTGAAGCTTTCTTT

d_gene: NA
j_gene: TRBJ2-4
v_gene: TRBV27
abundance: many
CDR3aa: CASLGRGTVTRLAKNIQYF
CDR3nt: TGTGCCAGCTTAGGGAGGGGGACAGTTACCCGCCTAGCCAAAAACATTCAGTACTTC

d_gene: TRBD1
j_gene: TRBJ1-1
v_gene: TRBV28
abundance: few
CDR3aa: CASSPTDRDRGRSTEAFF
CDR3nt: TGTGCCAGCAGCCCAACGGACCGGGACAGGGGGCGAAGCACTGAAGCTTTCTTT

d_gene: NA
j_gene: TRBJ1-3
v_gene: TRBV6-5
abundance: many
CDR3aa: CASSYSTPSGNTIYF
CDR3nt: TGTGCCAGCAGTTACTCGACCCCCTCTGGAAACACCATATATTTT

d_gene: TRBD1
j_gene: TRBJ1-5
v_gene: TRBV19
abundance: many
CDR3aa: CASSIGHRRGDRGNQPQHF
CDR3nt: TGTGCCAGTAGTATCGGCCATCGGCGGGGGGACAGAGGCAATCAGCCCCAGCATTTT

d_gene: NA
j_gene: TRBJ2-2
v_gene: TRBV10-1
abundance: few
CDR3aa: CASSRPGTGELFF
CDR3nt: TGCGCCAGCAGCCGCCCAGGGACCGGGGAGCTGTTTTTT

d_gene: NA
j_gene: TRBJ1-2
v_gene: TRBV12-3/TRBV12-4
abundance: NA
CDR3aa: CASSTWTEGYGYTF
CDR3nt: TGTGCCAGCAGTACCTGGACAGAGGGGTATGGCTACACCTTC

d_gene: NA
j_gene: TRBJ1-2
v_gene: TRBV2
abundance: many
CDR3aa: CASRAAGTGYGYTF
CDR3nt: TGTGCCAGCAGGGCGGCCGGGACGGGATATGGCTACACCTTC

d_gene: TRBD1
j_gene: TRBJ1-2
v_gene: TRBV28
abundance: NA
CDR3aa: CASSPRGGPNYGYSF
CDR3nt: TGTGCCAGCAGTCCCAGGGGGGGTCCTAACTATGGCTACTCCTTC

d_gene: TRBD2
j_gene: TRBJ2-7
v_gene: TRBV20-1
abundance: NA
CDR3aa: CSASPLAGGLYEQYF
CDR3nt: TGCAGTGCTAGCCCTCTAGCGGGGGGGCTCTACGAGCAGTACTTC

d_gene: NA
j_gene: TRBJ1-2
v_gene: TRBV28
abundance: many
CDR3aa: CASRDPPGTQNRNYGYTF
CDR3nt: TGTGCCAGCAGGGACCCTCCAGGGACTCAAAACCGTAACTATGGCTACACCTTC

d_gene: TRBD1
j_gene: TRBJ2-2
v_gene: TRBV24-1
abundance: NA
CDR3aa: CATSDPGQDTGELFF
CDR3nt: TGTGCCACCAGTGATCCGGGACAGGACACCGGGGAGCTGTTTTTT

d_gene: NA
j_gene: TRBJ2-2
v_gene: TRBV20-1
abundance: many
CDR3aa: CSARSTGYTGELFF
CDR3nt: TGCAGTGCTAGGTCGACAGGTTACACCGGGGAGCTGTTTTTT

d_gene: TRBD1
j_gene: TRBJ2-5
v_gene: TRBV28
abundance: many
CDR3aa: CASSYRGTTQYF
CDR3nt: TGTGCCAGCAGTTACAGGGGAACGACCCAGTACTTC

d_gene: NA
j_gene: TRBJ2-7
v_gene: TRBV20-1
abundance: many
CDR3aa: CSASLTRISYEQYF
CDR3nt: TGCAGTGCTAGTTTGACCCGGATCTCCTACGAGCAGTACTTC

d_gene: NA
j_gene: TRBJ1-1
v_gene: TRBV7-9
abundance: many
CDR3aa: CASSLQKGNTEAFF
CDR3nt: TGTGCCAGCAGCTTACAGAAAGGGAACACTGAAGCTTTCTTT

d_gene: NA
j_gene: TRBJ1-1
v_gene: TRBV30
abundance: NA
CDR3aa: CAWRRPADTEAFF
CDR3nt: TGTGCCTGGAGAAGACCGGCGGACACTGAAGCTTTCTTT

d_gene: TRBD1
j_gene: TRBJ2-7
v_gene: TRBV4-3
abundance: many
CDR3aa: CASSQDVQGTYEQYF
CDR3nt: TGCGCCAGCAGCCAAGATGTACAGGGGACCTACGAGCAGTACTTC

d_gene: TRBD1
j_gene: TRBJ1-1
v_gene: TRBV4-3
abundance: NA
CDR3aa: CASSQRTGVTEAFF
CDR3nt: TGCGCCAGCAGCCAACGGACAGGGGTGACTGAAGCTTTCTTT

d_gene: NA
j_gene: TRBJ1-2
v_gene: TRBV11-1
abundance: NA
CDR3aa: CASSFSGVEGIHGYTF
CDR3nt: TGTGCCAGCAGCTTTAGCGGGGTCGAGGGAATCCATGGCTACACCTTC

d_gene: TRBD1
j_gene: TRBJ2-7
v_gene: TRBV6-5
abundance: many
CDR3aa: CASSSRTGLEQYF
CDR3nt: TGTGCCAGCAGTTCTAGGACAGGCCTCGAGCAGTACTTC

d_gene: NA
j_gene: TRBJ2-5
v_gene: TRBV6-1
abundance: NA
CDR3aa: CASTKGETQYF
CDR3nt: TGTGCCAGCACAAAGGGCGAGACCCAGTACTTC

d_gene: NA
j_gene: TRBJ1-3
v_gene: TRBV7-8
abundance: many
CDR3aa: CASSLGRTSSGNTIYF
CDR3nt: TGTGCCAGCAGCTTAGGGCGGACAAGCTCTGGAAACACCATATATTTT

d_gene: TRBD2
j_gene: TRBJ2-5
v_gene: TRBV6-5
abundance: many
CDR3aa: CASSYQLAGGRETQYF
CDR3nt: TGTGCCAGCAGTTACCAACTGGCGGGAGGGCGAGAGACCCAGTACTTC

d_gene: NA
j_gene: TRBJ2-7
v_gene: TRBV28
abundance: many
CDR3aa: CASSLVEGQTLFEQYF
CDR3nt: TGTGCCAGCAGTTTAGTGGAAGGACAGACCCTCTTTGAGCAGTACTTC

d_gene: TRBD2
j_gene: TRBJ2-7
v_gene: TRBV15
abundance: many
CDR3aa: CATSRGLAGAHEQYF
CDR3nt: TGTGCCACCAGCAGGGGACTAGCGGGAGCCCACGAGCAGTACTTC

d_gene: NA
j_gene: TRBJ1-1
v_gene: TRBV30
abundance: many
CDR3aa: CAWSNQRGTEAFF
CDR3nt: TGTGCCTGGAGCAACCAGCGGGGGACTGAAGCTTTCTTT

d_gene: TRBD1
j_gene: TRBJ1-2
v_gene: TRBV7-3
abundance: NA
CDR3aa: CASSSSGDSGGYTF
CDR3nt: TGTGCCAGCAGCTCCTCGGGGGACAGTGGGGGCTACACCTTC

d_gene: TRBD2
j_gene: TRBJ2-2
v_gene: TRBV20-1
abundance: NA
CDR3aa: CSALTSGTTGELFF
CDR3nt: TGCAGTGCTTTAACTAGCGGGACCACCGGGGAGCTGTTTTTT

d_gene: NA
j_gene: TRBJ1-1
v_gene: TRBV11-2
abundance: many
CDR3aa: CASSRDTYLMNTEAFF
CDR3nt: TGTGCCAGCAGCCGGGACACTTACCTCATGAACACTGAAGCTTTCTTT

d_gene: NA
j_gene: TRBJ2-5
v_gene: TRBV6-1
abundance: few
CDR3aa: CASSRLGGLIGGETQYF
CDR3nt: TGTGCCAGCAGTAGACTGGGGGGGTTGATCGGGGGCGAGACCCAGTACTTC

d_gene: TRBD2
j_gene: TRBJ2-2
v_gene: TRBV27
abundance: many
CDR3aa: CASSSYGTSENTGELFF
CDR3nt: TGTGCCAGCAGTTCTTACGGGACTAGCGAGAACACCGGGGAGCTGTTTTTT

d_gene: TRBD1
j_gene: TRBJ2-7
v_gene: TRBV6-5
abundance: many
CDR3aa: CASSLRGLYEQYF
CDR3nt: TGTGCCAGCAGCCTCAGGGGGCTCTACGAGCAGTACTTC

d_gene: NA
j_gene: TRBJ2-7
v_gene: TRBV20-1
abundance: once
CDR3aa: CSASAQGEQYF
CDR3nt: TGCAGTGCTAGTGCCCAAGGGGAGCAGTACTTC

d_gene: TRBD2
j_gene: TRBJ2-2
v_gene: TRBV4-1
abundance: NA
CDR3aa: CASRQAGGNTGELFF
CDR3nt: TGCGCCAGCAGGCAAGCGGGAGGGAACACCGGGGAGCTGTTTTTT

d_gene: NA
j_gene: TRBJ2-7
v_gene: TRBV6-5
abundance: many
CDR3aa: CASSRDSGEQYF
CDR3nt: TGTGCCAGCAGTCGGGACTCTGGCGAGCAGTACTTC

d_gene: TRBD2
j_gene: TRBJ2-4
v_gene: TRBV20-1
abundance: many
CDR3aa: CSARTSGRNIKYF
CDR3nt: TGCAGTGCTAGGACTAGCGGGAGAAACATTAAGTACTTC

d_gene: NA
j_gene: TRBJ1-1
v_gene: TRBV30
abundance: NA
CDR3aa: CAWSPGEVEAFF
CDR3nt: TGTGCCTGGAGTCCCGGGGAGGTTGAAGCTTTCTTT

d_gene: TRBD1
j_gene: TRBJ1-5
v_gene: TRBV15
abundance: few
CDR3aa: CAPLAGQPNQPQHF
CDR3nt: TGTGCCCCCTTAGCGGGACAGCCCAATCAGCCCCAGCATTTT

d_gene: NA
j_gene: TRBJ2-2
v_gene: TRBV28
abundance: many
CDR3aa: CASRGTTATNTGELFF
CDR3nt: TGTGCCAGCAGGGGGACGACAGCGACGAACACCGGGGAGCTGTTTTTT

d_gene: TRBD2
j_gene: TRBJ2-7
v_gene: TRBV29-1
abundance: many
CDR3aa: CSVEVETSSFEQYF
CDR3nt: TGCAGCGTTGAAGTCGAGACTAGCTCCTTCGAGCAGTACTTC